The rows below give T cell receptor beta chains drawn from one sample of a study of regulatory T cells in long-lasting Graves disease. Each CDR3 protein gets one entry after TCRdb re-called the multiplex PCR reads with MiXCR. The sample includes 350,000 to 500,000 distinct CDR3 sequences, about 21% of them seen just once. This sample comprised peripheral blood mononuclear cells (PBMCs), obtained when the disease was refractory, from a patient treated with antithyroid drugs. These receptors all come from a female donor with Graves disease. Both conserved end residues are part of each CDR3. The D gene is left open where the match is weak. A clone size is listed for some rows: how often the clone was seen (once, few, many), or a class if it is expanded.

d_call j_call v_call clone_size cdr3_nt cdr3_aa
NA TRBJ2-5 TRBV10-3 many TGTGCCATCAGTGAGACTGAAACAGGGAAAGAGACCCAGTACTTC CAISETETGKETQYF
NA TRBJ1-5 TRBV7-9 NA TGTGCCAGCAGCCCGGACGGGTGGAATCAGCCCCAGCATTTT CASSPDGWNQPQHF
NA TRBJ1-1 TRBV11-3 many TGTGCCAGCAGCTTAGAGGAGAGGACTGAAGCTTTCTTT CASSLEERTEAFF
NA TRBJ2-4 TRBV28 many TGTGCCAGCAGTTTGCCTAGCTTAAAAAACATTCAGTACTTC CASSLPSLKNIQYF
NA TRBJ1-1 TRBV10-3 many TGTGCCACCCGGGACCAACTTAACACTGAAGCTTTCTTT CATRDQLNTEAFF
NA TRBJ1-1 TRBV12-3/TRBV12-4 many TGTGCCAGCAGCTCGAAGAACACTGAAGCTTTCTTT CASSSKNTEAFF
NA TRBJ1-5 TRBV2 many TGTGCCAGCAACAGGGATAGCAATCAGCCCCAGCATTTT CASNRDSNQPQHF
NA TRBJ1-1 TRBV29-1 few TGCAGCGTGCCCGGCTCTGAAGCTTTCTTT CSVPGSEAFF
NA TRBJ1-1 TRBV6-1 many TGTGCCAGCAGGAGGGCGAACACTGAAGCTTTCTTT CASRRANTEAFF
NA TRBJ2-5 TRBV28 many TGTGCCAGCAGCGGGAGTTGGGAGACCCAGTACTTC CASSGSWETQYF
NA TRBJ2-5 TRBV28 many TGTGCCAGCAGCCCAGCGAGGCAAGAGACCCAGTACTTC CASSPARQETQYF
NA TRBJ2-1 TRBV28 NA TGTGCCAGCAGTTTGTCTGGGTGGTACAATGAGCAGTTCTTC CASSLSGWYNEQFF
NA TRBJ1-4 TRBV28 many TGTGCCAGCAGTTTGGCGGGTCGAACGGAAAAACTGTTTTTT CASSLAGRTEKLFF
NA TRBJ1-1 TRBV28 few TGTGCCAGCAGTTTAGATCCAGAGATGAACACTGAAGCTTTCTTT CASSLDPEMNTEAFF
TRBD2 TRBJ2-7 TRBV14 NA TGTGCCAGCAGCCTGAGGTGGGGTAGCGGGAGCGAGCAGTACTTC CASSLRWGSGSEQYF
TRBD1 TRBJ2-2 TRBV27 many TGTGCCAGCAGTTCGACAGGGGTCTTCACCGGGGAGCTGTTTTTT CASSSTGVFTGELFF
NA TRBJ2-1 TRBV11-2 NA TGTGCCAGCAGCCTCGGGCATTACAATGAGCAGTTCTTC CASSLGHYNEQFF
TRBD1 TRBJ1-1 TRBV13 many TGTGCCAGCAGCCACGGGGACAGGGGAGAAGCTTTCTTT CASSHGDRGEAFF
NA TRBJ1-2 TRBV5-1 NA TGCGCCAGCAGCTTAATGGACACGCGAGCCGGCTACACCTTC CASSLMDTRAGYTF
NA TRBJ1-1 TRBV27 few TGTGCCAGCAGTTTAAGGTACCCGACAGCAAACACTGAAGCTTTCTTT CASSLRYPTANTEAFF
NA TRBJ1-1 TRBV7-3 many TGTGCCAGCAGCCCGGGACCGGCGAACACTGAAGCTTTCTTT CASSPGPANTEAFF
TRBD2 TRBJ2-7 TRBV28 NA TGTGCCAGCCCTCCCATCTTAGCGGGAGGGCTCGACAACTACGAGCAGTACTTC CASPPILAGGLDNYEQYF
NA TRBJ2-2 TRBV6-1 many TGTGCCAGCAGTCCTTTAGCCGGGACACCTAACACCGGGGAGCTGTTTTTT CASSPLAGTPNTGELFF
NA TRBJ2-5 TRBV5-1 NA TGCGCCAGCAGCTTGGGAGTCGACCAAGAGACCCAGTACTTC CASSLGVDQETQYF
NA TRBJ1-1 TRBV5-1 NA TGCGCCAGCAGCTTGGGGTCAGGGGCGGATTATACTGAAGCTTTCTTT CASSLGSGADYTEAFF
NA TRBJ2-5 TRBV5-1 many TGCGCCAGCAGGTTGGGGATCGGCATGAGGGAGACCCAGTACTTC CASRLGIGMRETQYF
NA TRBJ2-5 TRBV20-1 many TGCAGTGCTAGAGATGTCGGGGCAGAAGGGTACCAAGAGACCCAGTACTTC CSARDVGAEGYQETQYF
NA TRBJ2-7 TRBV20-1 many TGCAGTGCCGAAGGGACCCTGAACTACGAGCAGTACTTC CSAEGTLNYEQYF
TRBD1 TRBJ1-4 TRBV27 NA TGTGCCAGCAGTTCGACAGGGGGCAGGGCCGAAAAACTGTTTTTT CASSSTGGRAEKLFF
NA TRBJ1-2 TRBV12-3/TRBV12-4 few TGTGCCAGCAGTTTAGTCTCGGGGGCGCCCGGCTACACCTTC CASSLVSGAPGYTF
TRBD1 TRBJ2-7 TRBV5-1 few TGCGCCAGCAGCTTGGAGGGACAGCAGTCCTACGAGCAGTACTTC CASSLEGQQSYEQYF
TRBD2 TRBJ2-7 TRBV2 many TGTGCCAGCAGTAAACTAGCGGGAGACTCCTACGAGCAGTACTTC CASSKLAGDSYEQYF
NA TRBJ2-1 TRBV24-1 NA TGTGCCACCAGTGATGGCGTAGGTTCGAGGACTCACTCCTACAATGAGCAGTTCTTC CATSDGVGSRTHSYNEQFF
NA TRBJ1-4 TRBV20-1 NA TGCAGTGCTTACACAACAACTAATGAAAAACTGTTTTTT CSAYTTTNEKLFF
TRBD1 TRBJ2-7 TRBV5-1 few TGCGCCAGCAGTCAAATGGACAGGGGTACCTACGAGCAGTACTTC CASSQMDRGTYEQYF
NA TRBJ1-3 TRBV6-2/TRBV6-3 few TGTGCCAGCAGTTACTCAGCTAACACCATATATTTT CASSYSANTIYF
NA TRBJ1-1 TRBV28 many TGTGCCAGCAGTTTATTGCCCGGAGAAGCTTTCTTT CASSLLPGEAFF
NA TRBJ1-2 TRBV28 many TGTGCCAGCAGTCCCCCCGGGACACGCACCGGCTACACCTTC CASSPPGTRTGYTF
NA TRBJ1-1 TRBV3-1 NA TGTGCCAGCAGCCAAGTTACTAGGCCGGACACTGAAGCTTTCTTT CASSQVTRPDTEAFF
NA TRBJ2-1 TRBV20-1 NA TGCAGTGCTAGAGATGCGGAACACAATTACAATGAGCAGTTCTTC CSARDAEHNYNEQFF
NA TRBJ2-1 TRBV7-8 NA TGTGCCAGCAACCTGGGGGTCGGCCGAGCTGAGCAGTTCTTC CASNLGVGRAEQFF
NA TRBJ2-5 TRBV3-1 many TGTGCCAGCAGCCTACATGGGGTAGTGGAGACCCAGTACTTC CASSLHGVVETQYF
TRBD1 TRBJ1-1 TRBV20-1 many TGCAGTGCCCTGGGACAGGGAGTCACTGAAGCTTTCTTT CSALGQGVTEAFF
NA TRBJ2-2 TRBV4-1 NA TGCGCCAGCAGCCAAGAAGGTGGCGCAGCCGCGAACACCGGGGAGCTGTTTTTT CASSQEGGAAANTGELFF
TRBD1 TRBJ2-7 TRBV5-1 NA TGCGCCAGCGGCCCGGGGACAGCATACTACGAGCAGTACTTC CASGPGTAYYEQYF
NA TRBJ2-2 TRBV6-2/TRBV6-3 NA TGTGCCAGCAGTTACTCGATGGGGGGAAGGGTCACCGGGGAGCTGTTTTTT CASSYSMGGRVTGELFF